The clone carrying this T cell receptor beta chain was found a few times. What it binds is not known. The CDR3 sequence is 14 residues long. Germline V gene data show CDR1 as MNHEY and CDR2 as SMNVEV (reference sequence). The use of a sample-barcoded 5' primer and a J-beta primer mix characterized a second PCR of roughly 7 to 12 cycles. One entry per CDR3 protein results from TCRdb running MiXCR on the 5' RACE reads. The sample shows under 1,000,000 distinct CDR3 sequences, 46% of them seen only once. The data belong to a study of blood T cells in healthy people across ages. Findings and caveats of the study: The recorded TCR beta diversity per million T cells decreased in a roughly linear manner with age.

This receptor was obtained from a man aged 80 or over in good health. What was sequenced was blood. J is TRBJ2-5 and V is TRBV27; TRBD1 might be the D (5 bases). The DNA end lines up better with TRBJ2-7; the J call may be wrong. DNA of the CDR3: TGTGCCAGCAGTTTAAGGGCGGACACCTACGAGCAGTACTTC. This sequence encodes CASSLRADTYEQYF.